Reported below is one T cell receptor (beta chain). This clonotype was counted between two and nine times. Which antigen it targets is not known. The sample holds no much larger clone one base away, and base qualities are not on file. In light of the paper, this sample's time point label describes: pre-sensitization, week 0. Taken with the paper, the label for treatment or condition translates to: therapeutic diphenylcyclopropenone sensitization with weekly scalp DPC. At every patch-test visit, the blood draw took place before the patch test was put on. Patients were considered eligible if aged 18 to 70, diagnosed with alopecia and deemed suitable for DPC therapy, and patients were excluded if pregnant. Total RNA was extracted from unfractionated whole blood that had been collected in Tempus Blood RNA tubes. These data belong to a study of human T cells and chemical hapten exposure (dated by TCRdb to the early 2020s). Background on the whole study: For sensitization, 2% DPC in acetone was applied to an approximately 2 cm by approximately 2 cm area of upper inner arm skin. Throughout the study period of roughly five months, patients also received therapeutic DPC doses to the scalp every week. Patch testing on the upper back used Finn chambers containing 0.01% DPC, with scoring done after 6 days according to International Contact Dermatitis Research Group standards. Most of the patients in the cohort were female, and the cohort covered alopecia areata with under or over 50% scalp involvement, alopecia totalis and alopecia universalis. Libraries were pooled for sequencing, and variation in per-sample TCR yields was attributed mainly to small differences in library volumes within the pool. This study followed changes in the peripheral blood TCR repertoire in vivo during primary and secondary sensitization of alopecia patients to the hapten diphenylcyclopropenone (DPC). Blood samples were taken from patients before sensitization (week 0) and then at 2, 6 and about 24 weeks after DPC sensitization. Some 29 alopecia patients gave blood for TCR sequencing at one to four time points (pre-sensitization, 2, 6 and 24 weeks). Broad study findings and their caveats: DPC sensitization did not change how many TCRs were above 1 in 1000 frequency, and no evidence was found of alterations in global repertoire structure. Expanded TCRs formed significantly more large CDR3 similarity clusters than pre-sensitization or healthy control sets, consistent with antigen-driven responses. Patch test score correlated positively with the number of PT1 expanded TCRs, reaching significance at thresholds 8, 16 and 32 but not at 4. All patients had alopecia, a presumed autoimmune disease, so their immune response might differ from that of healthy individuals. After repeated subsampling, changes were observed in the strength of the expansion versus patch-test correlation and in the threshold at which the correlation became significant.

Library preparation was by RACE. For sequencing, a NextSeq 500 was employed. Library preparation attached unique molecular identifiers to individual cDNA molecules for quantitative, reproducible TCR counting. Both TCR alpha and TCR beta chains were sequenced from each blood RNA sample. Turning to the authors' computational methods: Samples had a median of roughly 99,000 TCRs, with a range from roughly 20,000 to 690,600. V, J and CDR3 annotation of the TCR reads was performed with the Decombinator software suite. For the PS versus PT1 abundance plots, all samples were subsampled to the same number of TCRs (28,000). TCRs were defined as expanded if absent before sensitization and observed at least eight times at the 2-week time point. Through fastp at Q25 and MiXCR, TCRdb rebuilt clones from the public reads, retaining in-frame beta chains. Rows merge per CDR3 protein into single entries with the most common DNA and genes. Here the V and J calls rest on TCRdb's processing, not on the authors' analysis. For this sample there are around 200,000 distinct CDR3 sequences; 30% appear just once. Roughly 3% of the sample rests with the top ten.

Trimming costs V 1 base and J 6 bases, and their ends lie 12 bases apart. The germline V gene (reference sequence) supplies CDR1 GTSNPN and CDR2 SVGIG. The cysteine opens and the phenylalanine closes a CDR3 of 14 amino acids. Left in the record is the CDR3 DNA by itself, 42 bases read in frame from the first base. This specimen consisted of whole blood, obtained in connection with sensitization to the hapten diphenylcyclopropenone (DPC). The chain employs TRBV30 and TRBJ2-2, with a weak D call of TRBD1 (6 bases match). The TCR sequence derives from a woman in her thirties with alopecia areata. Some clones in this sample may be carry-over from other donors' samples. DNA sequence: TGTGCCTGGAGTGGTACAGGGTCCCCCGGGGAGCTGTTTTTT. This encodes CAWSGTGSPGELFF. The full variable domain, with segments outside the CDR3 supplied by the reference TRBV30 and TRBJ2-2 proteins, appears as SQTIHQWPATLVQPVGSPLSLECTVEGTSNPNLYWYRQAAGRGLQLLFYSVGIGQISSEVPQNLSASRPQDRQFILSSKKLLLSDSGFYLCAWSGTGSPGELFFGEGSRLTVL.